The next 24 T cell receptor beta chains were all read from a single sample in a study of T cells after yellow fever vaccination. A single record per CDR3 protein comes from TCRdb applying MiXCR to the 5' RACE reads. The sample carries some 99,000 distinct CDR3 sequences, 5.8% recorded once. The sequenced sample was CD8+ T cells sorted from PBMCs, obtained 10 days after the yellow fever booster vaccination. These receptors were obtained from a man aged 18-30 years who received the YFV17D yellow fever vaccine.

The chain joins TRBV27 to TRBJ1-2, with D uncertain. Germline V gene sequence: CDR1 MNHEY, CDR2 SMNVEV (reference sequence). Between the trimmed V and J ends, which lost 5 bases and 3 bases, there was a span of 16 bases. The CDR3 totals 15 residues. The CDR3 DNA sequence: TGTGCCAGCAGTGGACGGCTGGAATCCTACTATGGCTACACCTTC. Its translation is CASSGRLESYYGYTF.

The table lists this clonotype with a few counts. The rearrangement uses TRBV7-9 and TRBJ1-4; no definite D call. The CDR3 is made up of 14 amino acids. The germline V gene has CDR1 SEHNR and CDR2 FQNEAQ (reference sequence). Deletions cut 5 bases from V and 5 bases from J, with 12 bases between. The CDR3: CASSAGLENEKLFF. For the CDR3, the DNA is TGTGCCAGCAGCGCGGGCCTCGAAAATGAAAAACTGTTTTTT.

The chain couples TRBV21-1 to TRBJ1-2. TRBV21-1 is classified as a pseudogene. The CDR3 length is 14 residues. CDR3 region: CASSLRTEAYGYTF. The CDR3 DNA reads TGTGCCAGCAGCTTAAGGACGGAGGCCTATGGCTACACCTTC.

The DNA for the CDR3 is TGTGCCAGCACTAAGCCAGGCTCCTACGAGCAGTACGTC. Translated, it gives CASTKPGSYEQYV. This sequence joins TRBV28 and TRBJ2-7; D not certain. CDR1 is MDHEN, CDR2 SYDVKM, per germline. The V gene lost 7 bases and the J gene lost 0 bases, with 10 bases spanning the gap. The CDR3 has 13 amino acids.

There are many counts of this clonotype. The CDR3 here is CASSQELRDSTYNEQFF. CDR3 nucleotides: TGTGCCAGCAGCCAAGAGTTACGGGACAGCACCTACAATGAGCAGTTCTTC. The V gene is TRBV4-2, the J gene TRBJ2-1; 7 bases map to TRBD1. Germline V lookup: CDR1 LGHNA, CDR2 YNFKEQ. With 0 bases clipped from V and 2 bases from J, the junction kept 7 bases outside the gene matches. The CDR3 has 17 amino acids.

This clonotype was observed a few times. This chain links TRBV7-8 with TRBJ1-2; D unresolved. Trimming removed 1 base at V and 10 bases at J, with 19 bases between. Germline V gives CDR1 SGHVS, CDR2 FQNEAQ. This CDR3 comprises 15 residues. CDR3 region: CASSLDYMHLGPYTF. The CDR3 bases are TGTGCCAGCAGCTTAGATTACATGCATCTAGGTCCCTACACCTTC.

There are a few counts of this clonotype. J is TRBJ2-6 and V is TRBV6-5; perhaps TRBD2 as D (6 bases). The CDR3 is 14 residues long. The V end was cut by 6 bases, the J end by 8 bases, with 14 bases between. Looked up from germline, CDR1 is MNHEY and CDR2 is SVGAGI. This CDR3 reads CASRPGRGSNVLTF. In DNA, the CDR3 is TGTGCCAGCAGACCAGGGCGGGGTTCCAACGTCCTGACTTTC.

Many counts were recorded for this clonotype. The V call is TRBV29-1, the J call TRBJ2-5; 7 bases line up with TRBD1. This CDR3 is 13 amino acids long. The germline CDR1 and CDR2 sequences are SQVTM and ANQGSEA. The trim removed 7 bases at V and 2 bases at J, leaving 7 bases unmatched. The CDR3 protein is CSATGQNQETQYF. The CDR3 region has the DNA TGCAGCGCGACGGGACAGAATCAAGAGACCCAGTACTTC.

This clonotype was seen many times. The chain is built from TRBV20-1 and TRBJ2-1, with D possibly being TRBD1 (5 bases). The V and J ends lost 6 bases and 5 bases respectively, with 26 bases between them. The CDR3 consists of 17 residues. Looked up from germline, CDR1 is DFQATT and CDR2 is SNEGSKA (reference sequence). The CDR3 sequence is CSAQETFSRTLNNEQFF. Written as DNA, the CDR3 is TGCAGTGCCCAGGAAACGTTTTCTCGGACATTGAACAATGAGCAGTTCTTC.

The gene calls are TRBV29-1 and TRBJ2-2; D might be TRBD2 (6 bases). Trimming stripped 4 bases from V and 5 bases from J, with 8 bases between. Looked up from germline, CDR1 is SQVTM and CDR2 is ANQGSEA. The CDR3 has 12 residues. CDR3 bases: TGCAGCGTTGGTCGGGGGACCGGGGAGCTGTTTTTT. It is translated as CSVGRGTGELFF.

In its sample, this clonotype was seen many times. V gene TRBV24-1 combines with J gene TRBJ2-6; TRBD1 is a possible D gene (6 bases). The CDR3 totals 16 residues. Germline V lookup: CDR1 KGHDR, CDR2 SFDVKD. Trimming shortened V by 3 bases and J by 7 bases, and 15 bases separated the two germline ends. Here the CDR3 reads CATSDQDSPNANVLTF. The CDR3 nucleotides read TGTGCCACCAGTGATCAGGACAGCCCGAACGCCAACGTCCTGACTTTC.

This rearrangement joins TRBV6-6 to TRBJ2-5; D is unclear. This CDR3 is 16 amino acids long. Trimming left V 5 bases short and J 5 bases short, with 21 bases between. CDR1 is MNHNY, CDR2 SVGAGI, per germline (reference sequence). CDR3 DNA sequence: TGTGCCAGCAGTCCTGTTGGTCAGAGTGTAGTGGAGACCCAGTACTTC. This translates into CASSPVGQSVVETQYF.

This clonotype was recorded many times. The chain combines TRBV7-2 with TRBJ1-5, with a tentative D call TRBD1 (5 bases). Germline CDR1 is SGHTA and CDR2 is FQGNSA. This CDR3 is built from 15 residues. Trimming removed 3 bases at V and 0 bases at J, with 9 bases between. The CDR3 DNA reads TGTGCCAGCAGCTTCTGGGGCAATAGCAATCAGCCCCAGCATTTT. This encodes CASSFWGNSNQPQHF. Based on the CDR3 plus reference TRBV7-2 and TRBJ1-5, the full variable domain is GAGVSQSPSNKVTEKGKDVELRCDPISGHTALYWYRQSLGQGLEFLIYFQGNSAPDKSGLPSDRFSAERTGGSVSTLTIQRTQQEDSAVYLCASSFWGNSNQPQHFGDGTRLSIL.

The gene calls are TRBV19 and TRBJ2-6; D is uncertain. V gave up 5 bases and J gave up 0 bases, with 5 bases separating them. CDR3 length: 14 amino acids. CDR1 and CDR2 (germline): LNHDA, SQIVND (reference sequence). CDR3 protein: CASSPYSGANVLTF. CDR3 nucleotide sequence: TGTGCCAGTAGTCCCTACTCTGGGGCCAACGTCCTGACTTTC.

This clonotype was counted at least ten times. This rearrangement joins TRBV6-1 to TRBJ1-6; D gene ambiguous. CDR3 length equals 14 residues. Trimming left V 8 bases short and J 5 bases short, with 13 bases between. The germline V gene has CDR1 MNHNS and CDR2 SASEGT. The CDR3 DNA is TGTGCCAGCCCTGGTAACGCCGATAATTCACCCCTCCACTTT. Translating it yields CASPGNADNSPLHF.

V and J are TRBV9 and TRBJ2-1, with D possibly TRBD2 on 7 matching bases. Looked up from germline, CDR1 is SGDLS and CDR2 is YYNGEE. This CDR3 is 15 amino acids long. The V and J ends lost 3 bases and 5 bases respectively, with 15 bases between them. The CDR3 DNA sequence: TGTGCCAGCAGCGCAGAGGGGGGGCTCAACAATGAGCAGTTCTTC. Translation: CASSAEGGLNNEQFF.

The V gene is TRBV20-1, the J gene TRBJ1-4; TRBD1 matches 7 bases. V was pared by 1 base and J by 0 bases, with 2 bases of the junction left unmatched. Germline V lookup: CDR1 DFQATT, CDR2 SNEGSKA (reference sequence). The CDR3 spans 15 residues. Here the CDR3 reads CSARGDRPTNEKLFF. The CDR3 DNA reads TGCAGTGCTAGAGGGGACAGACCAACTAATGAAAAACTGTTTTTT.

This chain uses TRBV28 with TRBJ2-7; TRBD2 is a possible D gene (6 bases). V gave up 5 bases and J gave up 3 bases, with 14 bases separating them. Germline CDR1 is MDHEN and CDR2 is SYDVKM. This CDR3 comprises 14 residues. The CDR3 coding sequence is TGTGCCAGCAGTCCGGGACTGGAGGGCTACGAGCAGTACGTC. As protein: CASSPGLEGYEQYV.

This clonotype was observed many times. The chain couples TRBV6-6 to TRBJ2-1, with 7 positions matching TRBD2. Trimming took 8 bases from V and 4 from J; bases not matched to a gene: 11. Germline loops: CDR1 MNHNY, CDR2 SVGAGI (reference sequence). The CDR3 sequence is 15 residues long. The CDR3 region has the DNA TGTGCCAGCCTGGGGGTCGGGGGGTATTACAATGAGCAGTTCTTC. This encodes CASLGVGGYYNEQFF.

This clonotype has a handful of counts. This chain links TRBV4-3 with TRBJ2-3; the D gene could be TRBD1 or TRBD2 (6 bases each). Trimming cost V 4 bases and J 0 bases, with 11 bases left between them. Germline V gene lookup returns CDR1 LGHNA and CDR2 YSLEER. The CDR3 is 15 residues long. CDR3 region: CASSPEGGSTDTQYF. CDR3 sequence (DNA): TGCGCCAGCAGCCCCGAGGGGGGAAGCACAGATACGCAGTATTTT.

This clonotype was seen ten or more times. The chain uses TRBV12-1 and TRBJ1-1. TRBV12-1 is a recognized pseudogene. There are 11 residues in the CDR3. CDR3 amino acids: CASSFATEAFF. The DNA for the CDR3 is TGTGCCAGCAGCTTTGCCACTGAAGCTTTCTTT.

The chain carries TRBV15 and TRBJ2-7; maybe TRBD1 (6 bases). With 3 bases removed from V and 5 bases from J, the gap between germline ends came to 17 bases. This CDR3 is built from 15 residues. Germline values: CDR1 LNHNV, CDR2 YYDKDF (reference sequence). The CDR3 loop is CATSSDRLSPHEQYF. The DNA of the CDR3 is TGTGCCACCAGCAGCGACAGGTTATCGCCCCACGAGCAGTACTTC.

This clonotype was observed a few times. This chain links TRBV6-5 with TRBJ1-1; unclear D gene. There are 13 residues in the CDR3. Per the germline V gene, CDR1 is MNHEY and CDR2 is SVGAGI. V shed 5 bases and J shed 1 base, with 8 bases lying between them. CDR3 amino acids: CASSIRENTEAFF. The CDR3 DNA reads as TGTGCCAGCAGTATCCGGGAGAACACTGAAGCTTTCTTT.

Here the CDR3 reads CASSYATGTGSYEQYV. CDR3 nucleotide sequence: TGTGCCAGCAGTTATGCAACCGGGACAGGCTCCTACGAGCAGTACGTC. The chain links TRBV6-2 or TRBV6-3 to TRBJ2-7; 8 bases match TRBD1. The CDR3 sequence is 16 residues long. V shed 3 bases, J shed 0 bases, and the junction held 7 bases outside the gene matches. CDR1 and CDR2 (germline): MNHEY, SVGEGT.